This TCR beta chain was recorded in a study of cytomegalovirus exposure and HLA in healthy donors. General observations from the study: Altogether, 150 to 200 TCR beta chains were recorded as cytomegalovirus-associated. Some highly shared sequence variants likely arose as a pipeline artifact.

Healthy bone marrow donors made up the donors. The PCR ran on 60 Vbeta and 13 Jbeta primers. Here immunoSEQ multiplex PCR was the method, and the copy in TCRdb shows in-frame clones only, minus some. This sample has over 150,000 clones, with 82% found just once. This clone was observed a few times. What it binds is unknown. Source material: PBMCs. The receptor's source is a boy aged 2 to 10 in good health and CMV-seronegative.

The CDR3 bases are TGTGCCAGCAGCTTAGGCAACAGGGGGGGCGGCGGGGAGCTGTTTTTT. It is translated as CASSLGNRGGGGELFF. J is TRBJ2-2 and V is TRBV11-2; tentatively, D is TRBD1 (8 bases). Per germline, CDR1 SGHAT and CDR2 FQNNGV. V dropped 1 base and J dropped 7 bases, with 16 bases sitting between them. The CDR3 length is 16 residues.